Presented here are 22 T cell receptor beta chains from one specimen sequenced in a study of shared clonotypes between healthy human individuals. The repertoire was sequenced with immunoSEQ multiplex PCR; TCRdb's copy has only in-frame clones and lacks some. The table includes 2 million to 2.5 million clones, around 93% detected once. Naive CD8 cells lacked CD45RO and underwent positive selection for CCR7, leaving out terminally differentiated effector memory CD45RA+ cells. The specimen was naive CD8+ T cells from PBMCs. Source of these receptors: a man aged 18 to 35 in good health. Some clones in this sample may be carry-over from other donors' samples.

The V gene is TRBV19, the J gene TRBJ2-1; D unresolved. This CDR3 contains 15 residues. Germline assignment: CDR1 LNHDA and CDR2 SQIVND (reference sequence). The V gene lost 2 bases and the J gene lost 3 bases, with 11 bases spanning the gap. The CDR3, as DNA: TGTGCCAGTAGTATAAAGGGCGGCAGCTACAATGAGCAGTTCTTC. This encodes CASSIKGGSYNEQFF.

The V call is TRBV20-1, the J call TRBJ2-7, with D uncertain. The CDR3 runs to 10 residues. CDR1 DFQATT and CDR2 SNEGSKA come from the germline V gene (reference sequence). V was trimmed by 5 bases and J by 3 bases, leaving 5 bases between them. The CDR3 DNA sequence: TGCAGTGCTGTTGTCTACGAGCAGTACTTC. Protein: CSAVVYEQYF.

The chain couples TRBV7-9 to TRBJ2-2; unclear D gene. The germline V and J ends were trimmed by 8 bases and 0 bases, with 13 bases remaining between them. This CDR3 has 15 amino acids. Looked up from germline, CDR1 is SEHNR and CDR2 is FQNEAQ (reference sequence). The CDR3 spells CASGDLPANTGELFF. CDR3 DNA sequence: TGTGCCAGCGGGGATTTACCCGCGAACACCGGGGAGCTGTTTTTT.

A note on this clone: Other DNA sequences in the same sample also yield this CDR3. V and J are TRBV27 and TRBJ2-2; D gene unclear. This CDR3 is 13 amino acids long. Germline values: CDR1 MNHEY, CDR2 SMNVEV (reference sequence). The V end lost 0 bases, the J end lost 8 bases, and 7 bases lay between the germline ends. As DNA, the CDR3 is TGTGCCAGCAGTTTATCGCTAGGGGGGGAGCTGTTTTTT. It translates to CASSLSLGGELFF.

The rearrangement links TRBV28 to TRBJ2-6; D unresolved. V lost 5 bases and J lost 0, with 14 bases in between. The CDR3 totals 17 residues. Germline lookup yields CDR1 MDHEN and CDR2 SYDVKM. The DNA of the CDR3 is TGTGCCAGCAGTCCCCACGGACCGAGCTCTGGGGCCAACGTCCTGACTTTC. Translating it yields CASSPHGPSSGANVLTF.

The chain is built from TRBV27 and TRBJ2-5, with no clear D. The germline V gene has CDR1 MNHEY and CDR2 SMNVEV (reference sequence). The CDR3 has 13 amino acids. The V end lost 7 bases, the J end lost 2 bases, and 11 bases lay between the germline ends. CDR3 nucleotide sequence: TGTGCCAGCAAAACACTAAAACAAGAGACCCAGTACTTC. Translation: CASKTLKQETQYF.

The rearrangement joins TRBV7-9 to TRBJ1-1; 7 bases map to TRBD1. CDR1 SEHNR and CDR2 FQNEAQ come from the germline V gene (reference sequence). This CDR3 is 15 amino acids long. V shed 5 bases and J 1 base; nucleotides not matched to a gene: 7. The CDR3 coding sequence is TGTGCCAGCAGCCGACCGGGACAGCCGAACACTGAAGCTTTCTTT. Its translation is CASSRPGQPNTEAFF.

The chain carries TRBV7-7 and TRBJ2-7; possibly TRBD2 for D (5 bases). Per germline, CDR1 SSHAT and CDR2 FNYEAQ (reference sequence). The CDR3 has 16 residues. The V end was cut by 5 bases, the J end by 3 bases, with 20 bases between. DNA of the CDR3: TGTGCCAGCAGCCCGTGGTCCGGACTGATTAACTACGAGCAGTACTTC. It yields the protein CASSPWSGLINYEQYF.

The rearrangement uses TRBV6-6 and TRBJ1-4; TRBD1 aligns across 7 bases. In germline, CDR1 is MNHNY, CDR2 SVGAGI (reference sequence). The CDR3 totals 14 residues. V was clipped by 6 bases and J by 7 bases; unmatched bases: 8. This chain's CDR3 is CASSGGTAFEKLFF. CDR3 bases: TGTGCCAGCAGCGGAGGGACAGCTTTTGAAAAACTGTTTTTT.

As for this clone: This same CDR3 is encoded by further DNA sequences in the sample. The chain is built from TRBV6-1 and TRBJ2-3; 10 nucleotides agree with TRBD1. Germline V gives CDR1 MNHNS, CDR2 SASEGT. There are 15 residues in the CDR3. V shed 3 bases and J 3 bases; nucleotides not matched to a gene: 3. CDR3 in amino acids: CASSDRTGGTDTQYF. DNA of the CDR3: TGTGCCAGCAGTGACAGGACAGGGGGGACAGATACGCAGTATTTT.

The DNA for the CDR3 is TGTGCCAGTAGTACATGGACAGTTGATCAGCCCCAGCATTTT. This gives the protein CASSTWTVDQPQHF. This sequence joins TRBV19 and TRBJ1-5, with D possibly being TRBD1 (6 bases). The CDR3 is 14 residues long. V was clipped by 4 bases and J by 5 bases, with 12 bases between them. The germline V gene has CDR1 LNHDA and CDR2 SQIVND (reference sequence).

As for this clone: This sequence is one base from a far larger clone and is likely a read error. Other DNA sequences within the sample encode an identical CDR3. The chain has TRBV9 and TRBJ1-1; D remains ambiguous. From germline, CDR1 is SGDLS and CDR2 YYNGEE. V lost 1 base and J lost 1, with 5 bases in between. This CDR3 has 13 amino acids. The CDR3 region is CASSVWGNTEAFF. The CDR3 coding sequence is TGTGCCAGCAGCGTATGGGGGAACACTGAAGCTTTCTTT.

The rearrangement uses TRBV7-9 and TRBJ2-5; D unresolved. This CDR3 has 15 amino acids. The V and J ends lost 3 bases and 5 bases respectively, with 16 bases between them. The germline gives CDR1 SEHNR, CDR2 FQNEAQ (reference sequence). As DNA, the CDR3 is TGTGCCAGCAGCTTGTCCTTCGACCCGGTTGAGACCCAGTACTTC. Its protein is CASSLSFDPVETQYF.

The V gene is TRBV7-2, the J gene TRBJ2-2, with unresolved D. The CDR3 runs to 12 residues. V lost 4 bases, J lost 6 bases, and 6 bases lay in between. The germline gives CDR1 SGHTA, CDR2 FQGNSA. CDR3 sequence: CASSSWAGELFF. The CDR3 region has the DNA TGTGCCAGCAGCTCGTGGGCCGGGGAGCTGTTTTTT. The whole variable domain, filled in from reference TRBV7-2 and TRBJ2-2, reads GAGVSQSPSNKVTEKGKDVELRCDPISGHTALYWYRQSLGQGLEFLIYFQGNSAPDKSGLPSDRFSAERTGGSVSTLTIQRTQQEDSAVYLCASSSWAGELFFGEGSRLTVL.

The CDR3 sequence is CASSQVVWTEELNTEAFF. CDR3 DNA: TGTGCCAGCAGCCAAGTCGTTTGGACAGAAGAACTGAACACTGAAGCTTTCTTT. The rearrangement uses TRBV14 and TRBJ1-1, with D tentatively TRBD1 (6 bases). The CDR3 consists of 18 residues. Per the germline V gene, CDR1 is SGHDN and CDR2 is FVKESK. Trimming pared 1 base from V and 0 bases from J, leaving 18 bases between.

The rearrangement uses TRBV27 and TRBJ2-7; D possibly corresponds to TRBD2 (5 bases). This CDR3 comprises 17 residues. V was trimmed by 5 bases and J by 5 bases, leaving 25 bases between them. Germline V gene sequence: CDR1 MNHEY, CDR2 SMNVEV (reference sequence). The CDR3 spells CASSQSPLGVPFNEQYF. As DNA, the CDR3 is TGTGCCAGCAGTCAATCCCCCCTCGGGGTGCCCTTTAACGAGCAGTACTTC.

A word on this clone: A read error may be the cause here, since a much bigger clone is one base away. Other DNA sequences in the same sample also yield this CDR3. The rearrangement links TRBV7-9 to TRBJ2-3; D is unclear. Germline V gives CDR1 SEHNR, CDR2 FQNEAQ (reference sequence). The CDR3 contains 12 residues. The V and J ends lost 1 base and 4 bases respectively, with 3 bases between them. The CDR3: CASSLGADTQYF. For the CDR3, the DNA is TGTGCCAGCAGCTTAGGGGCAGATACGCAGTATTTT. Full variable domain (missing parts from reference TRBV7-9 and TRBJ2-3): DTGVSQNPRHKITKRGQNVTFRCDPISEHNRLYWYRQTLGQGPEFLTYFQNEAQLEKSRLLSDRFSAERPKGSFSTLEIQRTEQGDSAMYLCASSLGADTQYFGPGTRLTVL.

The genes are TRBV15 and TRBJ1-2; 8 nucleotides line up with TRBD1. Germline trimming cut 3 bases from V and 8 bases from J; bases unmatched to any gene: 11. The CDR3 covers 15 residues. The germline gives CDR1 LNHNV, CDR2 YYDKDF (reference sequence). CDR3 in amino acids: CATSRDREFVEGYTF. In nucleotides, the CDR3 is TGTGCCACCAGCAGGGACAGGGAATTCGTTGAGGGCTACACCTTC.

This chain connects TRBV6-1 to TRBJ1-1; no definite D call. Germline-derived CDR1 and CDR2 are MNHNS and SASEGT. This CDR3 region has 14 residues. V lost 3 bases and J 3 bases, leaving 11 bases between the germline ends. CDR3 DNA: TGTGCCAGCAGTGAGGTTTATCGGCACACTGAAGCTTTCTTT. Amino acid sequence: CASSEVYRHTEAFF.

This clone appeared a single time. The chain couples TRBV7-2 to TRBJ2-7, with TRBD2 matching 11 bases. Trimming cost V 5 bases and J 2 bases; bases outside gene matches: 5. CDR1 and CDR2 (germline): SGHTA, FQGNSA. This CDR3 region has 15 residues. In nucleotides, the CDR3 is TGTGCCAGCAGCGCGGGACTAGCGGAAACCTACGAGCAGTACTTC. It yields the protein CASSAGLAETYEQYF.

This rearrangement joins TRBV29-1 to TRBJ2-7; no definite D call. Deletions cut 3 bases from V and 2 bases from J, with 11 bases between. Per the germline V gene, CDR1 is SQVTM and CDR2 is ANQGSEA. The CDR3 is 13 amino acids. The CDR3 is CSVEPLVAYEQYF. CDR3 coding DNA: TGCAGCGTTGAGCCCCTGGTGGCCTACGAGCAGTACTTC.

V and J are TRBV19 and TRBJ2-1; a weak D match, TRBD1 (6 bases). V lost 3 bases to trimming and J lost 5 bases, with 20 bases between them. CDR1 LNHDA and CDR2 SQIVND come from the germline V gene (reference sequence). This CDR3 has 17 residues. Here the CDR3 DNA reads TGTGCCAGTAGTATTCGCACACGCCTACAGGGCGACAATGAGCAGTTCTTC. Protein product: CASSIRTRLQGDNEQFF.